This TCR beta chain was identified in a study of blood T cells in healthy people across ages. Whole-study findings and limits: There was a strong correlation between TCR beta diversity and naive T cell percentage. Diversity estimates drawn from one million T cells were deemed underestimates. What prevented conclusive comparison of naive and antigen-experienced cells was that PBMCs were unsorted.

This clonotype was seen a single time. Antigen unknown. A second roughly 6 to 11 cycle PCR used barcoded and J-beta primers. TCRdb re-called the 5' RACE reads through MiXCR, storing one row per CDR3 protein. Of about 760,000 distinct CDR3 sequences detected, 20% to 25% appear once; the ten largest clones hold roughly a tenth. The same sample was also studied in work on T cells of mothers and their children. Turning to that study: The study found slightly higher but non-significant overlap in related versus unrelated mother-child pairs.

This receptor was identified in a boy between 5 and 17 years old in good health. The specimen was blood.

The CDR3 DNA sequence: TGTGCCAGCTCACCAGGGGTGGGTAGCGGGAAGACCTACGAGCAGTACTTC. It yields the protein CASSPGVGSGKTYEQYF. The chain is built from TRBV18 and TRBJ2-7; 8 bases fit TRBD2. This CDR3 is 17 amino acids long. Trimming cost V 2 bases and J 2 bases; bases outside gene matches: 11. CDR1 KGHSH and CDR2 LQKENI come from the germline V gene.